The sequence of this T cell receptor (beta chain) was determined in a study of OX40 agonist ivuxolimab in advanced cancers. Study context: Partial response was recorded in three patients: one hepatocellular carcinoma and two cutaneous melanoma cases.

This CDR3 region has 14 residues. Trimming pared 0 bases from V and 9 bases from J, leaving 14 bases between. CDR1 SGDLS and CDR2 YYNGEE come from the germline V gene. Assay: immunoSEQ multiplex PCR; the TCRdb copy retains only in-frame clones and omits some. This sample has 25,000 to 35,000 clones; roughly 90% occur once, and the top ten carry roughly a tenth. This rearrangement joins TRBV9 to TRBJ2-3; D is undetermined. Sequencing used CD4+ or CD8+ T cells sorted from blood, obtained in a trial of the OX40 agonist ivuxolimab. The source of this sequence is an adult with an advanced solid tumor such as melanoma, head and neck, liver or kidney cancer. The chain's CDR3 is CASSVASSEFTQYF. CDR3 sequence (DNA): TGTGCCAGCAGCGTAGCTTCCTCGGAGTTCACGCAGTATTTT. Using reference TRBV9 and TRBJ2-3 for the parts outside the CDR3, the full variable domain is DSGVTQTPKHLITATGQRVTLRCSPRSGDLSVYWYQQSLDQGLQFLIQYYNGEERAKGNILERFSAQQFPDLHSELNLSSLELGDSALYFCASSVASSEFTQYFGPGTRLTVL.